This TCR beta chain was retrieved from a study of blood T cell repertoires in COVID-19. The CDR3 consists of 14 residues. Germline V lookup: CDR1 KGHSH, CDR2 LQKENI. The V and J ends lost 3 bases and 1 base respectively, with 9 bases between them. Only in-frame clones appear in the TCRdb table, and some are missing; sequencing was by immunoSEQ multiplex PCR. Here the sample spans approximately 180,000 clones, 65% to 90% being singletons. The clonotype comes from a man aged 50-59 years who had recovered from COVID-19. The rearrangement uses TRBV18 and TRBJ1-1, with D uncertain. Sequencing was carried out using PBMCs or T cells enriched from blood (not recorded which). Here the CDR3 reads CASSPQEGNTEAFF. CDR3 nucleotide sequence: TGTGCCAGCTCACCCCAGGAGGGGAACACTGAAGCTTTCTTT.